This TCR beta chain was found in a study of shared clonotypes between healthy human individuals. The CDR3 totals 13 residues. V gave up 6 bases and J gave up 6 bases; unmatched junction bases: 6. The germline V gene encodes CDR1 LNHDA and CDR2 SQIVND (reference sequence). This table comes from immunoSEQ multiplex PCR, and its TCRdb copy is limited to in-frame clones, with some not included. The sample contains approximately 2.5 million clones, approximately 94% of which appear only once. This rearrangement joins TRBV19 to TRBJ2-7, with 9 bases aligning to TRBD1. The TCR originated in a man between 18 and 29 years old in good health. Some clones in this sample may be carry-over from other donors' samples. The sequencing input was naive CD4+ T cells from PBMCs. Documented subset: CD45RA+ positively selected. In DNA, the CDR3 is TGTGCCAGTAGCTGGACAGGGGTCGGCGAGCAGTACTTC. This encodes CASSWTGVGEQYF.